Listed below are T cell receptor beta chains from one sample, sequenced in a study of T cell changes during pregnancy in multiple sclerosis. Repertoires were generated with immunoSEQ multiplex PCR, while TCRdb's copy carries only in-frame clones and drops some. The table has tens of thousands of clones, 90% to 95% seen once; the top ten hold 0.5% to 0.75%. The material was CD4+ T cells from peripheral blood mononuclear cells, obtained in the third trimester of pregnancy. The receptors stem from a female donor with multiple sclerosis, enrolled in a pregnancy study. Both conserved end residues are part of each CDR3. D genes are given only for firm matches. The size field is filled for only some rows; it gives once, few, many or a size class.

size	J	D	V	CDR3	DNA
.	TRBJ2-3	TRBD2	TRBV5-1	CASRGLAVTDTQYF	TGCGCCAGCAGAGGACTAGCGGTCACAGATACGCAGTATTTT
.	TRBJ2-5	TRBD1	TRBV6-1	CATLNRGQETQYF	TGTGCCACCCTAAACAGGGGTCAAGAGACCCAGTACTTC
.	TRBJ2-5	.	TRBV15	CATSRGAVETQYF	TGTGCCACCAGCAGAGGGGCCGTAGAGACCCAGTACTTC
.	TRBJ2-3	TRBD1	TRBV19	CASSTGQGTDTQYF	TGTGCCAGTAGTACGGGACAGGGGACAGATACGCAGTATTTT
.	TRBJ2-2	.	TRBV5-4	CASGKRQVNTGELFF	TGTGCCAGCGGAAAAAGACAGGTGAACACCGGGGAGCTGTTTTTT
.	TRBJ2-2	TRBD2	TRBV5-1	CASSWTSGYTGELFF	TGCGCCAGCAGCTGGACTAGCGGATACACCGGGGAGCTGTTTTTT
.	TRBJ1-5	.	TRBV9	CASSASPEGPQHF	TGTGCCAGCAGCGCTAGCCCGGAGGGGCCCCAGCATTTT
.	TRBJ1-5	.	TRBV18	CASSPSTGKNQPQHF	TGTGCCAGCTCACCGTCGACAGGAAAGAATCAGCCCCAGCATTTT
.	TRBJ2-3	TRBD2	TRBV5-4	CASSWGGTSGFTDTQYF	TGTGCCAGCAGCTGGGGGGGGACTAGCGGGTTCACAGATACGCAGTATTTT
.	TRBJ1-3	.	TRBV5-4	CASSENRVQAGNTIYF	TGTGCCAGCAGCGAGAATCGGGTACAGGCTGGAAACACCATATATTTT
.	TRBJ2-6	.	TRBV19	CASSIGQASGANVLTF	TGTGCCAGTAGTATAGGACAGGCCTCTGGGGCCAACGTCCTGACTTTC
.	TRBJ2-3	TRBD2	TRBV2	CASSATRGSTDTQYF	TGTGCCAGCAGTGCAACGCGGGGGAGCACAGATACGCAGTATTTT
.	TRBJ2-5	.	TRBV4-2	CASSQERGSETQYF	TGTGCCAGCAGCCAAGAGAGGGGGTCAGAGACCCAGTACTTC
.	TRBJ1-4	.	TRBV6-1	CASSDLVGGSNEKLFF	TGTGCCAGCAGTGACCTGGTAGGGGGTTCTAATGAAAAACTGTTTTTT
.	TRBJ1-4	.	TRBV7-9	CASSVGQKNEKLFF	TGTGCCAGCAGCGTCGGACAGAAAAATGAAAAACTGTTTTTT
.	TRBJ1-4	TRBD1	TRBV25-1	CASSEPGTGAEKLFF	TGTGCCAGCAGTGAACCCGGGACAGGAGCTGAAAAACTGTTTTTT
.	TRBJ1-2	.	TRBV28	CASSFGVGYGYTF	TGTGCCAGCAGTTTCGGAGTAGGCTATGGCTACACCTTC
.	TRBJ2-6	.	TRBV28	CASSSSSGANVLTF	TGTGCCAGCAGTTCGAGCTCTGGGGCCAACGTCCTGACTTTC
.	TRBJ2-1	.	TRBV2	CASSESYNEQFF	TGTGCCAGCAGTGAATCATACAATGAGCAGTTCTTC
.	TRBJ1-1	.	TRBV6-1	CASSRQEMNTEAFF	TGTGCCAGCAGTAGACAGGAGATGAACACTGAAGCTTTCTTT
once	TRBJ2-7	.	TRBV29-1	CSVARLSNEQYF	TGCAGCGTAGCCAGGCTAAGCAACGAGCAGTACTTC
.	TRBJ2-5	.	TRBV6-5	CASSYGTGRGTQYF	TGTGCCAGCAGTTACGGGACTGGAAGGGGGACCCAGTACTTC
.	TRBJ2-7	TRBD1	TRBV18	CASSQPGQGAHEQYF	TGTGCCAGCTCACAACCGGGACAGGGGGCTCACGAGCAGTACTTC
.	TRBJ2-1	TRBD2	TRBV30	CAWSVRPSGRGNEQFF	TGTGCCTGGAGTGTACGGCCCAGCGGGAGGGGAAATGAGCAGTTCTTC
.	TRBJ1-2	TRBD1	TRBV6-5	CASSYRTGREDGYTF	TGTGCCAGCAGTTACCGGACAGGGAGGGAGGATGGCTACACCTTC
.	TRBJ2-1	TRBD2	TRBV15	CATSRGGTSGGGEQFF	TGTGCCACCAGCAGGGGGGGGACTAGCGGGGGCGGTGAGCAGTTCTTC
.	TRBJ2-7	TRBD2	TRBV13	CASSLVALAGASEQYF	TGTGCCAGCAGCTTAGTGGCACTAGCGGGAGCAAGCGAGCAGTACTTC
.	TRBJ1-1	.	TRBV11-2	CASSLGLVNTEAFF	TGTGCCAGCAGCTTAGGGCTAGTAAACACTGAAGCTTTCTTT
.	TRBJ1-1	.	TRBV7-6	CASSPGKNTEAFF	TGTGCCAGCAGCCCGGGGAAGAACACTGAAGCTTTCTTT
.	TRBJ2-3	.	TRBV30	CAWSVGGDTQYF	TGTGCCTGGAGTGTGGGGGGAGATACGCAGTATTTT